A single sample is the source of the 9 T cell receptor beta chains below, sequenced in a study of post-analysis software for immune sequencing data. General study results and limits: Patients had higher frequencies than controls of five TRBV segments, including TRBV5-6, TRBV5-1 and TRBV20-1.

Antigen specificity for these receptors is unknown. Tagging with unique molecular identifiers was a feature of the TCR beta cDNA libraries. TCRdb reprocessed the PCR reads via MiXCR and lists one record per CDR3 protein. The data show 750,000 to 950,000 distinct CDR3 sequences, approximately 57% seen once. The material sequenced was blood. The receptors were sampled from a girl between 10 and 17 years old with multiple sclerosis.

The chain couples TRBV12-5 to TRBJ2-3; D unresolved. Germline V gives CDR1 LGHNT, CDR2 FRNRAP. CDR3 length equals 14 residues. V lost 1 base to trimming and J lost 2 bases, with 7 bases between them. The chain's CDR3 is CASGLEFHTDTQYF. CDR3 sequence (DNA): TGTGCTAGTGGTTTGGAGTTTCACACAGATACGCAGTATTTT.

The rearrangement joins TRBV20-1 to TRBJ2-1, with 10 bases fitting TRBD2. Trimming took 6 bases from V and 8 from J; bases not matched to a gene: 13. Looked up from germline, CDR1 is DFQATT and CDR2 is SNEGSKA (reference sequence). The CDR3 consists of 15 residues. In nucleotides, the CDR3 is TGCAGTGCCCTGCCCCTAGCGGGAGCCAGGGATGAGCAGTTCTTC. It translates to CSALPLAGARDEQFF.

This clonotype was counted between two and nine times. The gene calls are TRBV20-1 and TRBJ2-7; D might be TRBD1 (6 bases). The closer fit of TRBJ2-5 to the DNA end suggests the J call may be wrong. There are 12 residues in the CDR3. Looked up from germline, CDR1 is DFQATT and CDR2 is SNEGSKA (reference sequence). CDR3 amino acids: CSAITRGETQYF. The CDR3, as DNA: TGCAGTGCCATAACAAGGGGGGAGACCCAGTACTTC.

In nucleotides, the CDR3 is TGCGCCAGCAGCTGGGACGGCTACGAGCAGTACTTC. The encoded protein is CASSWDGYEQYF. The rearrangement joins TRBV5-1 to TRBJ2-7; either TRBD1 or TRBD2 may supply D (5 bases each). CDR1 is SGHRS, CDR2 YFSETQ, per germline. V was pared by 3 bases and J by 3 bases, with 7 bases between. The CDR3 consists of 12 residues.

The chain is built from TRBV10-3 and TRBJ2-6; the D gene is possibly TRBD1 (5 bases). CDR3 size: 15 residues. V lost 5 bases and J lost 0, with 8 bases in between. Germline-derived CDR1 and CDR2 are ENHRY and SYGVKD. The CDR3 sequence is CAISTGFSGANVLTF. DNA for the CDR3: TGTGCCATCAGTACAGGTTTCTCTGGGGCCAACGTCCTGACTTTC.

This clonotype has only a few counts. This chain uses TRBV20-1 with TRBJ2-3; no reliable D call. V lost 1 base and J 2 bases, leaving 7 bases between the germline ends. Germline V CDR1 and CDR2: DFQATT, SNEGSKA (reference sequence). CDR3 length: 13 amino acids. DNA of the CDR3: TGCAGTGCTAGAGGCGGAACCACAGATACGCAGTATTTT. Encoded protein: CSARGGTTDTQYF.

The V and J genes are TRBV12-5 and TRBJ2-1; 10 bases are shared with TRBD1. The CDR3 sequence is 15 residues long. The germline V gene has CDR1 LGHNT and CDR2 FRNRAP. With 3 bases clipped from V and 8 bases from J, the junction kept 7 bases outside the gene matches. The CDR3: CASGFPLGQGHEQFF. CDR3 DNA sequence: TGTGCTAGTGGTTTCCCGCTGGGACAGGGGCATGAGCAGTTCTTC.

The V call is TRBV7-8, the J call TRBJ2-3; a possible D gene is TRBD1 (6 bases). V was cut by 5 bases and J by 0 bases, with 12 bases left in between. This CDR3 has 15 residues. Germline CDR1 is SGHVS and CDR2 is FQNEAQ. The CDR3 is CASSPGHASTDTQYF. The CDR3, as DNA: TGTGCCAGCAGCCCGGGACACGCTAGCACAGATACGCAGTATTTT.

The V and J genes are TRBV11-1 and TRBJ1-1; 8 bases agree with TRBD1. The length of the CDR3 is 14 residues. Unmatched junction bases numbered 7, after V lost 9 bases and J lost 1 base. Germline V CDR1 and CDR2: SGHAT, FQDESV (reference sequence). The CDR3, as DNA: TGTGCCAGTGTACAGGGGGTGCGGAACACTGAAGCTTTCTTT. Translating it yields CASVQGVRNTEAFF.